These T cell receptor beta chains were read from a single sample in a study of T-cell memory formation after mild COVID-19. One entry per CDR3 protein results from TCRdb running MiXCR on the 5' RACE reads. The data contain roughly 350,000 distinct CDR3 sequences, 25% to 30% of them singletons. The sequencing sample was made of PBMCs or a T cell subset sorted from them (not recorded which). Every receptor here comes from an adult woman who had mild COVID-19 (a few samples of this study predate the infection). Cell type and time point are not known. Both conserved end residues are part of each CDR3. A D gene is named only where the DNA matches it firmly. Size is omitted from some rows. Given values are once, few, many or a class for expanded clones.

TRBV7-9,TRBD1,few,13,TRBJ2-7,TGTGCCAGCAGAAGGGACAGTACCTACGAGCAGTACTTC,CASRRDSTYEQYF
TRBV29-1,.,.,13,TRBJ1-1,TGCAGCGTTGACGGACAGTTAAACACTGAAGCTTTCTTT,CSVDGQLNTEAFF
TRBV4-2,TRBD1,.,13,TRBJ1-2,TGTGCCAGCAGCCAATTAGGGACAGGCTCAGGCACCTTC,CASSQLGTGSGTF
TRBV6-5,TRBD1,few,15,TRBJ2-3,TGTGCCAGCAGCATGGGACAGATGAGCACAGATACGCAGTATTTT,CASSMGQMSTDTQYF
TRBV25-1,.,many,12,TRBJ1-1,TGTGCCAGCAGCCAGACTAGAACTGAAGCTTTCTTT,CASSQTRTEAFF
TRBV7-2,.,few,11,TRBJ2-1,TGTGCCAGCAGCTTAGTAGTAGCAAAGTTCTTC,CASSLVVAKFF
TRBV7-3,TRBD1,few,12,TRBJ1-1,TGTGCCAGCAGCCCAGGGGGGGCCGTTGCTTTCTTT,CASSPGGAVAFF
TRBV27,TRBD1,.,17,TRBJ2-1,TGTGCCAGCAGCGAGACAGGGGGCTCACTATTCTACAATGAGCAGTTCTTC,CASSETGGSLFYNEQFF
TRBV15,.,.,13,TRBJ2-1,TGTGCCGTCCGGGACTGGGCCTACAATGAGCAGTTCTTC,CAVRDWAYNEQFF
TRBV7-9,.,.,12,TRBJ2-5,TGTGCCAGCAGGGAACTCCAAGAGACCCAGTACTTC,CASRELQETQYF
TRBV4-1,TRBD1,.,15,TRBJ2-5,TGCGCCAGCAGCGACCCGGGACAGGGCCGAGAGACCCAGTACTTC,CASSDPGQGRETQYF
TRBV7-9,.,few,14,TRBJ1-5,TGTGCCAGCAGCCCTACAGGGACTCCCCAGCCCCAGCATTTT,CASSPTGTPQPQHF
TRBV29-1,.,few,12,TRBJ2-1,TGCAGCGTTGCGACCACCTACAATGAGCAGTTCTTC,CSVATTYNEQFF
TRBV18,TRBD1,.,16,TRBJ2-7,TGTGCCAGCTCACGAAATTCTCCGGGACAGAACCACGAGCAGTACTTC,CASSRNSPGQNHEQYF
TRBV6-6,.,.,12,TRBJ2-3,TGTGCCAGCAGCCCGACAGAAGATACGCAGTATTTT,CASSPTEDTQYF
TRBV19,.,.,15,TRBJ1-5,TGTGCCAGTAGTCATGATCTCGCAGGTAATCAGCCCCAGCATTTT,CASSHDLAGNQPQHF
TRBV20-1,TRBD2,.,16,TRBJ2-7,TGCAGTGCTAGAGATTGGGAAGCGGGAGACCCCCTCGAGCAGTACTTC,CSARDWEAGDPLEQYF
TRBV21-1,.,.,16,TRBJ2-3,TGTGCCAGCAGCGTGCGACTAGCTTTGAGCGCAGATACGCAGTATTTT,CASSVRLALSADTQYF
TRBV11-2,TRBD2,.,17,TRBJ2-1,TGTGCCAGCAGCTTAGATCGGACTAGCGGGGGCTACAATGAGCAGTTCTTC,CASSLDRTSGGYNEQFF
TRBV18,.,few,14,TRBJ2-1,TGTGCCAGCTCACCACCCGCGGTTGGTAATGAGCAGTTCTTC,CASSPPAVGNEQFF
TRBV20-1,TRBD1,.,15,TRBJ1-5,TGCAGTGCTAGCCGAGGGGACAGGGGAAGACAGCCCCAGCATTTT,CSASRGDRGRQPQHF
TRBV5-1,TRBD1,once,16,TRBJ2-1,TGCGCCAGCAGCTATTTAGAGGGACAGATATACAATGAGCAGTTCTTC,CASSYLEGQIYNEQFF
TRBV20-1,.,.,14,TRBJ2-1,TGCAGTGCTAGAGAAAGGGAGACATACAATGAGCAGTTCTTC,CSARERETYNEQFF
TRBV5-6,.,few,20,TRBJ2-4,TGTGCCAGCAGCTTGATTCGGGGGTCAGTAACTGGTACGGCCAAAAACATTCAGTACTTC,CASSLIRGSVTGTAKNIQYF
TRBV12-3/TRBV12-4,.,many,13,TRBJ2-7,TGTGCCAGCAGTTCCGCAGGGTCCTACGAGCAGTACTTC,CASSSAGSYEQYF
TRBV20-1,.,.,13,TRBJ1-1,TGCAGTGCTACACAGGGCATGAACACTGAAGCTTTCTTT,CSATQGMNTEAFF
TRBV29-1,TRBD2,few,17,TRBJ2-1,TGCAGCGTTGCCGGGACTAGCGGGAGGCCCTCCTACAATGAGCAGTTCTTC,CSVAGTSGRPSYNEQFF
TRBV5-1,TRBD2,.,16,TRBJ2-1,TGCGCCAGCACTTTCGGGGGGGGCGGCCCCTACAATGAGCAGTTCTTC,CASTFGGGGPYNEQFF
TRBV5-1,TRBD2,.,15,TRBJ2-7,TGCGCCAGCAGCTTGGGAGCGGCGGGGGGCTACGAGCAGTACTTC,CASSLGAAGGYEQYF
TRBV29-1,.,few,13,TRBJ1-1,TGCAGCGTTGTAGGACGGTTGAACACTGAAGCTTTCTTT,CSVVGRLNTEAFF
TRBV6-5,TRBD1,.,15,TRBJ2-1,TGTGCCAGCTCTCTCCCCGGGACAGGATACAATGAGCAGTTCTTC,CASSLPGTGYNEQFF
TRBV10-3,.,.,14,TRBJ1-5,TGTGCCATCGGGGGGGAGAGGGTCAATCAGCCCCAGCATTTT,CAIGGERVNQPQHF
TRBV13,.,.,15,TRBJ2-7,TGTGCCAGCAGCTTCAGTGGGGGAGGTTCCTACGAGCAGTACTTC,CASSFSGGGSYEQYF
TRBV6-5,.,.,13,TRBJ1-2,TGTGCCAGCAGTTACGGACACTTGAATGGCTACACCTTC,CASSYGHLNGYTF
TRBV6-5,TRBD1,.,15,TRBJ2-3,TGTGCCAGCAGGACCCGACAGGGTCGGGGAAATACGCAGTATTTT,CASRTRQGRGNTQYF
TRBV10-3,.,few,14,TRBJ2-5,TGTGCCATCAGTGAGTCGCGGACGCAAGAGACCCAGTACTTC,CAISESRTQETQYF
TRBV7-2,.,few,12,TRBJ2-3,TGTGCCAGCAGCTTCTACACAGATACGCAGTATTTT,CASSFYTDTQYF
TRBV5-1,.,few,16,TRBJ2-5,TGCGCCAGCCGAAGGACTGGGCAGGGTTTCCAAGAGACCCAGTACTTC,CASRRTGQGFQETQYF
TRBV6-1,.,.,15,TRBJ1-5,TGTGCCAGCAGCCTGGGCCCGGGAAGCAATCAGCCCCAGCATTTT,CASSLGPGSNQPQHF
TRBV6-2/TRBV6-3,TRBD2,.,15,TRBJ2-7,TGTGCCAGCAGACCTACTAGCGGATCAGCCTACGAGCAGTACTTC,CASRPTSGSAYEQYF
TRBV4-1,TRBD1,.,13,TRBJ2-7,TGCGCCAGCAGCCAACGACAGGGCTACGAGCAGTACTTC,CASSQRQGYEQYF
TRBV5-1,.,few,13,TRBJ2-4,TGCGCCAGCAGCTTGGGTGGGGAGGACATTCAGTACTTC,CASSLGGEDIQYF
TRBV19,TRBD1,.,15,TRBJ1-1,TGTGCCAGTAGTATACAGGGGGCGATGAACACTGAAGCTTTCTTT,CASSIQGAMNTEAFF
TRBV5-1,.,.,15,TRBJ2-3,TGCGCCAGCAGCTTGGCCGCGAAGGCCTCAGATACGCAGTATTTT,CASSLAAKASDTQYF
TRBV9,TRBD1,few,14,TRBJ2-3,TGTGCCAGCAGCCCAGGGGGTCATCGAGATACGCAGTATTTT,CASSPGGHRDTQYF
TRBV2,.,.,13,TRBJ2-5,TGTGCCAGCAGGGGGGCAGGGGTGGAGACCCAGTACTTC,CASRGAGVETQYF
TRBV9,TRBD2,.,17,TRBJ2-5,TGTGCCAGCAGCGTAACTGCGACTAGCGGGCAGAAAGAGACCCAGTACTTC,CASSVTATSGQKETQYF
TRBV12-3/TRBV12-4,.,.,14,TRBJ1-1,TGTGCCAGCAGTTTTAAGGGACGGAACACTGAAGCTTTCTTT,CASSFKGRNTEAFF
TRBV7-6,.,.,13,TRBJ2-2,TGTGCCAGCAGTTCCGAACACACCGGGGAGCTGTTTTTT,CASSSEHTGELFF
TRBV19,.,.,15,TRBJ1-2,TGTGCCAGTAGCAAACTACAGGAGATTAACTATGGCTACACCTTC,CASSKLQEINYGYTF
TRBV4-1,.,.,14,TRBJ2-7,TGCGCCAGCAGCTTAGGACAGCCTTTAAGGGAGCAGTACTTC,CASSLGQPLREQYF